This TCR beta chain was identified during a study of T cell changes during pregnancy in multiple sclerosis. Profiling relied on immunoSEQ multiplex PCR, and the TCRdb table lists in-frame clones only, not all of them. The sample has around 48,000 clones, approximately 92% seen once. The length of the CDR3 is 16 residues. V lost 4 bases and J 2 bases, leaving 15 bases between the germline ends. Per germline, CDR1 LGHNA and CDR2 YNFKEQ. The chain combines TRBV4-2 with TRBJ1-5; tentatively, D is TRBD1 (5 bases). The source was CD4+ T cells from peripheral blood mononuclear cells, collected in the second trimester of pregnancy. The sequence was collected from a female donor in good health, enrolled as a control in a pregnancy study. The CDR3: CASSRSWGDRNQPQHF. The CDR3, as DNA: TGTGCCAGCAGCCGGAGTTGGGGGGACCGCAATCAGCCCCAGCATTTT.